Below, 25 T cell receptor beta chains from the same sample are listed, as sequenced in a study of blood T cell repertoires in COVID-19 (dated by TCRdb to 2018 to 2021). Library creation used the immunoSEQ multiplex PCR assay. Imported from immuneACCESS, the table was reduced by TCRdb to in-frame sequences with V and J called. These copies leave out some clones; in studies compared against another copy, an unresolved V gene accounts for under half, and the cause of the remainder is not known. Recorded for this sample are hundreds of thousands of clones; 85% to 90% of them occurred a single time. The ten largest clones take up about 6% of the sample. Input material: peripheral blood. All receptors derive from a man older than 75 with acute or convalescent COVID-19.

The CDR3 is CASRETGRQGYTF. The CDR3 bases are TGTGCCAGCAGGGAGACAGGGAGGCAGGGCTACACCTTC. The genes are TRBV6-5 and TRBJ1-2, with 7 nucleotides matching TRBD1. V was pared by 6 bases and J by 8 bases, with 9 bases of the junction left unmatched. Germline V gives CDR1 MNHEY, CDR2 SVGAGI. This CDR3 region has 13 residues.

The chain joins TRBV18 to TRBJ2-7; the match to TRBD2 covers 7 bases. The CDR3 extends over 13 amino acids. Germline CDR1 is KGHSH and CDR2 is LQKENI. Trimming took 3 bases from V and 4 from J; bases not matched to a gene: 3. The CDR3 loop is CASSPGGVYEQYV. DNA of the CDR3: TGTGCCAGCTCACCGGGAGGGGTATACGAGCAGTACGTC.

The DNA for the CDR3 is TGTGCCAGCAGCCTCTACGCCGCGGGCCCGAGCTCCTACAATGAGCAGTTCTTC. It encodes CASSLYAAGPSSYNEQFF. V usage is TRBV3-1 (or the pseudogene TRBV3-2) and J usage is TRBJ2-1, with D perhaps TRBD2 (5 bases). Trimming shortened V by 4 bases and J by 0 bases, and 19 bases separated the two germline ends. The CDR3 loop spans 18 amino acids. The germline CDR1 and CDR2 sequences are LGHDT and YNNKEL (reference sequence).

This chain joins TRBV6-1 and TRBJ2-5; 11 positions agree with TRBD2. There are 19 residues in the CDR3. Germline trimming cut 2 bases from V and 3 bases from J; bases unmatched to any gene: 14. Germline V gene lookup returns CDR1 MNHNS and CDR2 SASEGT. The chain's CDR3 is CASSETSSGLAGLKETQYF. In nucleotides, the CDR3 is TGTGCCAGCAGTGAAACATCCAGTGGACTAGCGGGTTTAAAAGAGACCCAGTACTTC.

As concerns this clone: This sample includes further DNA sequences coding for the same CDR3. The V call is TRBV7-2, the J call TRBJ1-4, with D tentatively TRBD1 (6 bases). The V gene lost 1 base and the J gene lost 3 bases, with 9 bases spanning the gap. The CDR3 is 15 residues long. The germline V gene has CDR1 SGHTA and CDR2 FQGNSA. This CDR3 is CASSLGGQPNEKLFF. The CDR3 DNA is TGTGCCAGCAGCTTAGGAGGACAGCCTAATGAAAAACTGTTTTTT. Full variable domain (outside the CDR3, taken from reference TRBV7-2 and TRBJ1-4): GAGVSQSPSNKVTEKGKDVELRCDPISGHTALYWYRQSLGQGLEFLIYFQGNSAPDKSGLPSDRFSAERTGGSVSTLTIQRTQQEDSAVYLCASSLGGQPNEKLFFGSGTQLSVL.

The chain uses TRBV28 and TRBJ1-4; D might be TRBD1 (6 bases). This CDR3 has 15 amino acids. Per the germline V gene, CDR1 is MDHEN and CDR2 is SYDVKM. Trimming left V 7 bases short and J 5 bases short, with 17 bases between. As DNA, the CDR3 is TGTGCCAGCACAAGCCTGGACAGTTCGAATGAAAAACTGTTTTTT. Residues: CASTSLDSSNEKLFF.

This chain connects TRBV9 to TRBJ2-1; TRBD2 agrees at 7 bases. The CDR3 consists of 13 residues. With 7 bases clipped from V and 2 bases from J, the junction kept 3 bases outside the gene matches. From germline, CDR1 is SGDLS and CDR2 YYNGEE. Here the CDR3 reads CASQRDTYNEQFF. Here the CDR3 DNA reads TGTGCCAGCCAGCGGGATACCTACAATGAGCAGTTCTTC.

This chain uses TRBV12-3 or TRBV12-4 with TRBJ1-5; D gene uncertain. There are 13 residues in the CDR3. Trimming took 8 bases from V and 4 from J, leaving 12 bases between them. The CDR3 nucleotides read TGTGCCAGCGTTAGAGAGGCTAATCAGCCCCAGCATTTT. Protein product: CASVREANQPQHF.

The chain's CDR3 is CASSQDPAGNSPLHF. CDR3 nucleotide sequence: TGCGCCAGCAGCCAAGACCCCGCGGGAAATTCACCCCTCCACTTT. The genes are TRBV4-3 and TRBJ1-6, with D hard to call. The CDR3 length is 15 residues. In germline, CDR1 is LGHNA, CDR2 YSLEER. V lost 0 bases, J lost 7 bases, and 10 bases lay in between.

The chain links TRBV5-1 to TRBJ2-7, with 9 bases that match TRBD2. The CDR3 is 14 residues long. The V gene's germline CDR1 is SGHRS and CDR2 YFSETQ. V was pared by 5 bases and J by 5 bases, with 8 bases of the junction left unmatched. The DNA for the CDR3 is TGCGCCAGCAGGGTTAGCGGGAGTACCCACGAGCAGTACTTC. Encoded protein: CASRVSGSTHEQYF.

V and J are TRBV3-1 (or the pseudogene TRBV3-2) and TRBJ1-6; 8 bases map to TRBD1. V gave up 1 base and J gave up 10 bases; unmatched junction bases: 9. This CDR3 comprises 16 residues. Germline lookup yields CDR1 LGHDT and CDR2 YNNKEL (reference sequence). CDR3 DNA: TGTGCCAGCAGCCAAGCAAGGACAGGGAGTGAGTCACCCCTCCACTTT. This translates into CASSQARTGSESPLHF.

V gene TRBV29-1 combines with J gene TRBJ1-5; 7 nucleotides agree with TRBD1. Germline CDR1 and CDR2: SQVTM and ANQGSEA. V lost 4 bases to trimming and J lost 5 bases; unmatched junction nucleotides: 8. The CDR3 runs 14 residues. The chain's CDR3 is CSVVSQGVDQPQHF. The CDR3, as DNA: TGCAGCGTTGTGAGCCAGGGGGTAGATCAGCCCCAGCATTTT. The full variable domain, with the rest looked up from reference TRBV29-1 and TRBJ1-5, is SAVISQKPSRDICQRGTSLTIQCQVDSQVTMMFWYRQQPGQSLTLIATANQGSEATYESGFVIDKFPISRPNLTFSTLTVSNMSPEDSSIYLCSVVSQGVDQPQHFGDGTRLSIL.

The chain carries TRBV30 and TRBJ1-1; tentatively, D is TRBD1 (5 bases). The CDR3 spans 13 residues. With 2 bases removed from V and 3 bases from J, the gap between germline ends came to 10 bases. Germline loops: CDR1 GTSNPN, CDR2 SVGIG (reference sequence). The CDR3 reads CAWSLTVDTEAFF. In DNA form, the CDR3 reads TGTGCCTGGAGTTTGACAGTGGACACTGAAGCTTTCTTT.

This chain links TRBV15 with TRBJ2-2; 13 bases map to TRBD2. Per germline, CDR1 LNHNV and CDR2 YYDKDF (reference sequence). Germline trimming cut 0 bases from V and 4 bases from J; bases unmatched to any gene: 14. This CDR3 region has 21 residues. CDR3 residues: CATSRDLSGLAGVGVTGELFF. DNA for the CDR3: TGTGCCACCAGCAGAGATCTTAGCGGACTAGCGGGAGTCGGGGTCACCGGGGAGCTGTTTTTT.

The gene calls are TRBV19 and TRBJ2-2; 10 nucleotides line up with TRBD2. The CDR3 is made up of 16 amino acids. Trimming at V came to 2 bases and at J to 7 bases, leaving 7 bases not matched to a gene. The germline V gene encodes CDR1 LNHDA and CDR2 SQIVND (reference sequence). CDR3 region: CASSIRTSGKVGELFF. The CDR3 region has the DNA TGTGCCAGTAGTATACGTACTAGCGGGAAAGTCGGGGAGCTGTTTTTT.

V usage is TRBV7-9 and J usage is TRBJ1-1, with TRBD1 matching over 7 bases. The CDR3 loop spans 14 amino acids. V lost 5 bases, J lost 4 bases, and 7 bases stayed unmatched. Germline values: CDR1 SEHNR, CDR2 FQNEAQ (reference sequence). CDR3 coding DNA: TGTGCCAGCAGCCGGGACAGTCTAGGCACTGAAGCTTTCTTT. Translated: CASSRDSLGTEAFF.

This chain joins TRBV10-3 and TRBJ1-1; possibly TRBD1 for D (6 bases). This CDR3 contains 14 residues. The V gene lost 5 bases and the J gene lost 6 bases, with 16 bases spanning the gap. Looked up from germline, CDR1 is ENHRY and CDR2 is SYGVKD. The CDR3 DNA reads as TGTGCCATCAGTTCAGGGGTGGGAGCCCCTGAAGCTTTCTTT. As protein: CAISSGVGAPEAFF.

The rearrangement uses TRBV10-1 and TRBJ2-7; no clear D. V was cut by 8 bases and J by 2 bases, with 10 bases left in between. This CDR3 has 12 residues. Germline-derived CDR1 and CDR2 are WNHNN and SYGVQD (reference sequence). CDR3 in amino acids: CASVLETYEQYV. The CDR3 DNA sequence: TGCGCCAGCGTGTTAGAAACCTACGAGCAGTACGTC.

The V and J genes are TRBV27 and TRBJ2-3, with TRBD1 matching over 10 bases. Germline CDR1 reads MNHEY; CDR2 reads SMNVEV (reference sequence). V lost 8 bases and J lost 3; bases outside the gene matches: 5. The CDR3 consists of 14 residues. CDR3 loop: CASHDRGPTDTQYF. DNA of the CDR3: TGTGCCAGCCACGACAGGGGGCCGACAGATACGCAGTATTTT.

The J gene is TRBJ2-6, the V gene TRBV5-1, with TRBD1 identical over 8 bases. Germline V gene lookup returns CDR1 SGHRS and CDR2 YFSETQ. After removal of 0 bases from V and 4 bases from J, the junction contained 9 bases not matched to a gene. This CDR3 is built from 18 residues. The CDR3 spells CASSLAAGGASGANVLTF. In DNA form, the CDR3 reads TGCGCCAGCAGCTTGGCGGCAGGGGGCGCCTCCGGGGCCAACGTCCTGACTTTC.

The chain is built from TRBV7-2 and TRBJ2-3; possible D gene TRBD2, 6 bases. The CDR3 runs to 18 residues. The V gene lost 5 bases and the J gene lost 1 base, with 22 bases spanning the gap. Germline V gene data show CDR1 as SGHTA and CDR2 as FQGNSA. For the CDR3, the DNA is TGTGCCAGCAGCCGTAAAATACCGGGAGCCGTCGGCACAGATACGCAGTATTTT. Its translation is CASSRKIPGAVGTDTQYF.

In its sample, this clone was seen a few times. The chain recombines TRBV7-2 with TRBJ2-2, with D possibly matching TRBD1 (6 bases). V shed 6 bases and J shed 4 bases, with 15 bases lying between them. Germline loops: CDR1 SGHTA, CDR2 FQGNSA. There are 15 residues in the CDR3. The chain's CDR3 is CASRTGTQVTGELFF. The CDR3 region has the DNA TGTGCCAGCAGGACCGGGACACAGGTCACCGGGGAGCTGTTTTTT.

The rearrangement links TRBV18 to TRBJ1-1; D unresolved. Trimming stripped 0 bases from V and 2 bases from J, with 7 bases between. CDR1 KGHSH and CDR2 LQKENI come from the germline V gene. This CDR3 has 14 amino acids. CDR3 in DNA: TGTGCCAGCTCACCACCTAACAGAAACACTGAAGCTTTCTTT. It codes for CASSPPNRNTEAFF.

This rearrangement joins TRBV5-1 to TRBJ2-5; weak D call: TRBD1 (6 bases). Germline V lookup: CDR1 SGHRS, CDR2 YFSETQ. V lost 6 bases, J lost 5 bases, and 17 bases lay in between. The CDR3 runs to 14 residues. The CDR3 spells CASTSGDLGETQYF. In DNA, the CDR3 is TGCGCCAGCACCTCAGGGGACCTGGGGGAGACCCAGTACTTC.

This sequence joins TRBV6-6 and TRBJ2-4; 12 bases align to TRBD1. Germline V gives CDR1 MNHNY, CDR2 SVGAGI (reference sequence). This CDR3 contains 16 residues. J was trimmed by 2 bases and V by 4 bases; bases with no gene match: 3. The CDR3 region is CASSWGQGATKNIQYF. CDR3 nucleotide sequence: TGTGCCAGCAGTTGGGGACAGGGGGCGACCAAAAACATTCAGTACTTC.